This T cell receptor beta chain came from a study of CD8+ T cells in alopecia areata. Looking at the study overall: Treated individuals took tofacitinib by mouth, 5 to 10 mg twice daily.

RNA, once extracted, was reverse transcribed into cDNA for use as the sequencing template. Clones were read by immunoSEQ multiplex PCR, and TCRdb kept only the in-frame ones, dropping some. Seen here are some 170,000 clones, around 60% observed once, and the top ten hold 14% to 15%. Sorting of CD4+ and CD8+ T cells was performed on PBMCs. This clone has a single count. Its antigen is currently unknown. Trimming took 4 bases from V and 1 from J; bases not matched to a gene: 4. Germline V gives CDR1 MGHDK, CDR2 SYGVNS. This CDR3 is built from 15 residues. General observations from the study: Normal scalp showed lower clonality than lesional scalp, especially alopecia totalis/universalis.

This chain joins TRBV25-1 and TRBJ1-1; TRBD1 aligns across 9 bases. The sequence derives from a human donor with alopecia areata. The sequences come from CD4+ T cells sorted from blood, collected at week 0. This chain's CDR3 is CASSAPTGGNTEAFF. The CDR3 DNA sequence: TGTGCCAGCAGTGCCCCGACAGGGGGGAACACTGAAGCTTTCTTT.